This T cell receptor beta chain was retrieved from a study of OX40 agonist ivuxolimab in advanced cancers. Study as a whole: Males comprised roughly four fifths of the group, whose mean age was around 62 years (range about 20 to 90). It was permissible to have had prior anti-PD-1, anti-PD-L1 or anti-CTLA-4 therapy, and approximately 40% had some.

This CDR3 is 14 amino acids long. Germline-derived CDR1 and CDR2 are SGHNT and YENEEA. Trimming removed 5 bases from V and 6 bases from J; junction bases left unmatched: 9. A note on this clone: Antigen specificity is unknown.

Measured with immunoSEQ multiplex PCR; TCRdb has only the in-frame clones, and not every one. The top ten clones hold less than 6% of a sample with approximately 98,000 clones, more than 80% of them seen once. Overall study findings and caveats: Within 6 weeks, CD4+ and CD8+ blood T cells expanded clonally at 0.1 to 3.0 mg/kg. The specificity for antigen of the expanded peripheral T cells was not determined.

The V and J genes are TRBV11-3 and TRBJ1-1; 7 positions match TRBD1. The source of this sequence is an adult with an advanced solid tumor such as melanoma, head and neck, liver or kidney cancer. The source material was CD4+ or CD8+ T cells sorted from blood, sampled in a trial of the OX40 agonist ivuxolimab. The CDR3 DNA reads TGTGCCAGCAGCGAGGACAGGAGGCTTGCTGAAGCTTTCTTT. This encodes CASSEDRRLAEAFF.